The 9 T cell receptor beta chains in this list originate from one sample, sequenced in a study of memory CD4+ T cells and cytomegalovirus serostatus. Produced via immunoSEQ multiplex PCR; TCRdb's table is partial and in-frame only. Of 84,000 or so clones listed, approximately 84% were seen once; the top ten hold around 0.8%. The sort gate was single viable CD3+CD4+CD8-CD45RO+ cells for memory CD4+ T cells. The specimen was memory CD4+ T cells from blood. These receptors all come from an adult in good health and CMV-seronegative.

The CDR3 spells CASSSSGVSYEQYF. CDR3 DNA: TGTGCCAGCAGTTCGTCAGGGGTCTCCTACGAGCAGTACTTC. The chain joins TRBV6-6 to TRBJ2-7; weak D call: TRBD1 (6 bases). The germline gives CDR1 MNHNY, CDR2 SVGAGI (reference sequence). The CDR3 consists of 14 residues. V lost 4 bases and J lost 0, with 10 bases in between.

This clone was observed a handful of times. The chain recombines TRBV5-6 with TRBJ1-6; the D gene is possibly TRBD1 (5 bases). Deletions cut 1 base from V and 9 bases from J, with 17 bases between. CDR1 and CDR2 from the germline V gene are SGHDT and YYEEEE. CDR3 length: 16 amino acids. The CDR3 loop is CASSLLARAGLSPLHF. The DNA for the CDR3 is TGTGCCAGCAGCTTGTTAGCCAGGGCGGGCCTTTCACCCCTCCACTTT.

The chain employs TRBV5-5 and TRBJ1-5, with D possibly TRBD1 on 6 matching bases. CDR1 SGHKS and CDR2 YYEKEE come from the germline V gene (reference sequence). Trimming left V 2 bases short and J 1 base short, with 10 bases between. This CDR3 has 15 amino acids. CDR3 region: CASSFSQGSNQPQHF. In DNA, the CDR3 is TGTGCCAGCAGCTTTTCCCAGGGGAGCAATCAGCCCCAGCATTTT.

J is TRBJ2-7 and V is TRBV6-5; 11 bases align to TRBD1. The CDR3 runs to 14 residues. Germline V gene data show CDR1 as MNHEY and CDR2 as SVGAGI. The V and J ends lost 4 bases and 5 bases, in that order; junction bases with no gene match: 4. This CDR3 is CASSSDRGRDEQYF. The CDR3 DNA is TGTGCCAGCAGTTCGGACAGGGGGCGGGACGAGCAGTACTTC.

There are a few counts of this clone. This chain connects TRBV30 to TRBJ1-4, with D unclear. CDR3 size: 15 residues. CDR1 and CDR2 from the germline V gene are GTSNPN and SVGIG (reference sequence). The V end lost 2 bases, the J end lost 2 bases, and 12 bases lay between the germline ends. The CDR3 spells CAWSQNSGTNEKLFF. The CDR3 DNA follows: TGTGCCTGGAGTCAGAACTCGGGCACTAATGAAAAACTGTTTTTT.

The chain links TRBV29-1 to TRBJ1-2; D uncertain. V dropped 4 bases and J dropped 4 bases, with 10 bases sitting between them. The CDR3 sequence is 12 residues long. Germline V gives CDR1 SQVTM, CDR2 ANQGSEA. As DNA, the CDR3 is TGCAGCGTTGGGGAGGACGGCTATGGCTACACCTTC. It encodes CSVGEDGYGYTF.

The gene calls are TRBV7-9 and TRBJ2-7; possible D gene TRBD1, 6 bases. The CDR3 has 13 residues. V lost 1 base, J lost 5 bases, and 9 bases lay in between. CDR1 and CDR2 (germline): SEHNR, FQNEAQ (reference sequence). In nucleotides, the CDR3 is TGTGCCAGCAGCTTAGGGACAGAGGACGAGCAGTACTTC. It encodes CASSLGTEDEQYF.

The chain employs TRBV9 and TRBJ2-5; tentative D call: TRBD2 (6 bases). The CDR3 contains 16 residues. V lost 3 bases, J lost 4 bases, and 19 bases lay in between. Germline assignment: CDR1 SGDLS and CDR2 YYNGEE. The CDR3 sequence: CASSGGTSTIRETQYF. CDR3 DNA: TGTGCCAGCAGCGGCGGGACCTCGACTATTAGAGAGACCCAGTACTTC. The full variable domain, its missing parts supplied by reference TRBV9 and TRBJ2-5, is DSGVTQTPKHLITATGQRVTLRCSPRSGDLSVYWYQQSLDQGLQFLIQYYNGEERAKGNILERFSAQQFPDLHSELNLSSLELGDSALYFCASSGGTSTIRETQYFGPGTRLLVL.

This clone was found a few times. The chain carries TRBV6-1 and TRBJ1-2, with D unresolved. The germline V gene has CDR1 MNHNS and CDR2 SASEGT. The CDR3 has 13 amino acids. V lost 8 bases and J 4 bases, leaving 14 bases between the germline ends. This CDR3 is CASGQEGGYGYTF. The CDR3 DNA reads TGTGCCAGCGGTCAAGAGGGCGGCTATGGCTACACCTTC.